This TCR beta chain originates from a study of regulatory T cells in long-lasting Graves disease. Study-wide background: Graves' patients (newly diagnosed) had been on antithyroid drugs under 3 months.

Library construction for TCR beta used iRepertoire HTBI primers and Arm-PCR of CDR3 regions. TCRdb reprocessed the multiplex PCR reads via MiXCR and lists one record per CDR3 protein. Here the sample spans about 400,000 distinct CDR3 sequences, 15% to 18% being singletons. Study-wide results and caveats: Persistent patients shared 2,500 to 3,000 public clonotypes among themselves. Newly diagnosed patients shared fewer, at some 970. What was studied was peripheral blood only, and not thyroid tissue.

This clonotype has a count of ten or more. Its antigen is still unknown. Time point of the sample: newly diagnosed GD, antithyroid drugs for less than 3 months. Construction of the TCR library relied on RNA isolated from PBMCs. Per American Thyroid Association guidelines, Graves' disease was diagnosed. This sequence was found in a female donor with Graves disease. This material consisted of peripheral blood mononuclear cells (PBMCs), taken at new diagnosis, from a patient treated with antithyroid drugs.

The chain's CDR3 is CASSLNLPPQHF. The CDR3 region has the DNA TGTGCCAGCAGTTTGAACCTCCCGCCCCAGCATTTT. The chain couples TRBV12-3 or TRBV12-4 to TRBJ1-5; D gene unclear. V gave up 3 bases and J gave up 9 bases, with 9 bases separating them. The CDR3 is 12 amino acids.